One and the same sample provided the 2 T cell receptor beta chains below, sequenced in a study of identical twins. TCRdb reanalysed the 5' RACE reads using MiXCR and keeps one entry per CDR3 protein. This sample has roughly 690,000 distinct CDR3 sequences, with roughly 6% found just once. Sequencing was done on a sample of naive T cells sorted from blood. Receptors were obtained from a man aged 18 to 30 in good health.

This clonotype was recorded many times. V is TRBV12-3 or TRBV12-4 and J is TRBJ2-5, with D perhaps TRBD1 (5 bases). CDR3 size: 14 residues. V lost 3 bases to trimming and J lost 5 bases, with 13 bases between them. CDR3 coding DNA: TGTGCCAGCAGTTTCGACAGCTCAATCGAGACCCAGTACTTC. Encoded protein: CASSFDSSIETQYF.

This clonotype was recorded at least ten times. The J gene is TRBJ2-1, the V gene TRBV6-5; 10 bases match TRBD2. The junction had 9 bases not matched to a gene; V was cut back by 4 bases and J by 0 bases. This CDR3 contains 18 residues. Germline V CDR1 and CDR2: MNHEY, SVGAGI. CDR3 nucleotide sequence: TGTGCCAGCAGTTCTCTTCTAGCGGGGGATCTCTCCTACAATGAGCAGTTCTTC. Amino acid sequence: CASSSLLAGDLSYNEQFF.